The T cell receptor (beta chain) described here comes from a study of T cells in Graves' hyperthyroidism and ophthalmopathy. V was clipped by 2 bases and J by 5 bases, with 18 bases between them. The CDR3 is 16 residues long. Germline values: CDR1 SGHRS, CDR2 YFSETQ. This clonotype was counted only a few times. The antigen is not known. Using RNA transcripts as the source, TCR beta CDR3 regions were amplified. In the first-round RT-PCR of the TCR CDR3, the HTBI primer set was used. TCRdb redid the calling of the multiplex PCR reads with MiXCR, one entry per CDR3 protein. The sample lists 350,000 to 450,000 distinct CDR3 sequences; roughly 15% were seen once. Clinicians diagnosed patients from clinical symptoms, serum thyroxine and TRAb, thyroid ultrasound and orbital computed tomography. The blood sample was taken at first hyperthyroidism diagnosis, before any ophthalmopathy symptoms. The authors obtained PBMCs from 10 ml of fresh peripheral blood.

General study findings and limits: Among clonotypes expanded in thyroid above 0.001, most were also found in blood.

The genes are TRBV5-1 and TRBJ2-3; possibly TRBD2 for D (5 bases). This clonotype was obtained from a woman aged 25 to 45 with Graves' hyperthyroidism that later progressed to Graves' ophthalmopathy. Sequencing was done on a sample of blood. CDR3 region: CASSLGLLAVEDTQYF. In DNA, the CDR3 is TGCGCCAGCAGCTTAGGATTGCTAGCCGTGGAAGATACGCAGTATTTT.